This T cell receptor beta chain originates from a study of response to subunit inactivated influenza vaccine. Each CDR3 protein is one row after TCRdb ran MiXCR on the RT-PCR reads. The data contain 500,000 to 600,000 distinct CDR3 sequences, roughly 13% of them seen just once; the ten biggest clones take up 13%. Study-level findings and limits: Seasonal influenza vaccination, on each occasion, was suggested by the authors to recruit few new T cells.

This clonotype was observed a handful of times. Its matching antigen is unknown. This CDR3 is built from 14 residues. CDR1 is KGHDR, CDR2 SFDVKD, per germline. Unmatched junction bases numbered 9, after V lost 8 bases and J lost 5 bases. The J gene is TRBJ2-7, the V gene TRBV24-1, with TRBD1 matching 9 bases. The origin of this receptor is a man aged 45-65 years who received an inactivated influenza vaccine. The sequenced sample was PBMCs from blood, obtained roughly 6 weeks after vaccination. CDR3: CATKGTGNSDEQYF. The CDR3 region has the DNA TGTGCCACCAAGGGGACAGGGAATTCGGACGAGCAGTACTTC.